This T cell receptor beta chain is from a study of CD8 T cells in ankylosing spondylitis. 5'-RACE, quantitative and with molecular barcodes, yielded the TCR beta libraries. TCRdb called the 5' RACE reads again in MiXCR, with one record for every CDR3 protein. The repertoire holds a few hundred thousand distinct CDR3 sequences, with around 20% as singletons. Whole-study results and caveats: The study identified a TCR beta motif of several highly homologous variants that appeared characteristic of ankylosing spondylitis blood. Reportedly, disease-linked clones are significantly enriched in ankylosing spondylitis patients' matched synovial fluid. Prior literature has documented some motif variants in synovial fluid and blood from reactive arthritis.

This clonotype was detected only a few times. The antigen is undetermined. Trimming cost V 4 bases and J 8 bases, with 11 bases left between them. CDR1 is DFQATT and CDR2 is SNEGSKA in the germline V gene (reference sequence). This CDR3 spans 11 amino acids. The origin of this receptor is a female donor with ankylosing spondylitis or in good health (not recorded which). This rearrangement joins TRBV20-1 to TRBJ1-2; D is unclear. Input material: blood, either unsorted or a sorted T cell fraction (not recorded which). In nucleotides, the CDR3 is TGCAGTGCTAACACCCGTGGGGGCTACACCTTC. Encoded protein: CSANTRGGYTF.